One sample yielded the 30 T cell receptor beta chains listed below, sequenced in a study of blood T cell repertoires in COVID-19. Assay: immunoSEQ multiplex PCR; the TCRdb copy retains only in-frame clones and omits some. The profile shows over 150,000 clones, approximately 80% of them singletons. The sequenced material came from peripheral blood. The source of these receptors is a woman aged 60-75 years with acute or convalescent COVID-19.

The CDR3 reads CASRPGTGRNEKLFF. Here the CDR3 DNA reads TGTGCCAGCAGACCCGGGACAGGGCGTAATGAAAAACTGTTTTTT. This chain uses TRBV2 with TRBJ1-4, with TRBD1 matching 9 bases. Germline CDR1 is SNHLY and CDR2 is FYNNEI. The CDR3 has 15 residues. With 6 bases clipped from V and 4 bases from J, the junction kept 6 bases outside the gene matches.

The V call is TRBV5-4, the J call TRBJ1-6; the match to TRBD1 covers 7 bases. The junction had 2 bases not matched to a gene; V was cut back by 7 bases and J by 4 bases. Per the germline V gene, CDR1 is SGHNT and CDR2 is YYREEE (reference sequence). The CDR3 spans 13 residues. DNA for the CDR3: TGTGCCAGCCAGGGACAGTATAATTCACCCCTCCACTTT. It translates to CASQGQYNSPLHF.

This chain joins TRBV5-8 and TRBJ2-7, with a tentative D call TRBD2 (6 bases). The CDR3 is 12 amino acids. V dropped 4 bases and J dropped 12 bases, with 17 bases sitting between them. Germline values: CDR1 SGHTS, CDR2 YDEGEE. The CDR3 coding sequence is TGTGCCAGCAGCCCCGGTCGGGGGAGGTGGTACGTC. This codes for CASSPGRGRWYV.

V and J are TRBV5-4 and TRBJ2-1, with TRBD2 matching 8 bases. CDR3 length equals 14 residues. Trimming took 3 bases from V and 7 from J; bases not matched to a gene: 6. Germline CDR1 SGHNT, CDR2 YYREEE (reference sequence). This CDR3 is CASSSTGGRNEQFF. Written as DNA, the CDR3 is TGTGCCAGCAGCTCCACGGGGGGGCGTAATGAGCAGTTCTTC. The entire variable domain, with the rest obtained from reference TRBV5-4 and TRBJ2-1, is as follows: ETGVTQSPTHLIKTRGQQVTLRCSSQSGHNTVSWYQQALGQGPQFIFQYYREEENGRGNFPPRFSGLQFPNYSSELNVNALELDDSALYLCASSSTGGRNEQFFGPGTRLTVL.

V gene TRBV19 combines with J gene TRBJ2-1; 8 nucleotides align to TRBD2. The CDR3 length is 14 residues. V was pared by 1 base and J by 7 bases, with 3 bases of the junction left unmatched. Germline V CDR1 and CDR2: LNHDA, SQIVND (reference sequence). The CDR3 sequence: CASSIVRGANEQFF. Written as DNA, the CDR3 is TGTGCCAGTAGTATAGTGCGGGGGGCTAATGAGCAGTTCTTC.

The V and J genes are TRBV7-3 and TRBJ2-5; D not resolved. Trimming shortened V by 5 bases and J by 0 bases, and 7 bases separated the two germline ends. The CDR3 length is 13 residues. In germline, CDR1 is SGHTA, CDR2 FQGTGA. CDR3 region: CASSVSDQETQYF. CDR3 bases: TGTGCCAGCAGCGTATCCGACCAAGAGACCCAGTACTTC.

This rearrangement joins TRBV28 to TRBJ2-3; 10 nucleotides match TRBD2. Unmatched junction bases numbered 8, after V lost 7 bases and J lost 7 bases. This CDR3 is built from 14 residues. In germline, CDR1 is MDHEN, CDR2 SYDVKM. The CDR3 DNA reads as TGTGCCAGCAACCTGGGACTAGCGCAAAATACGCAGTATTTT. Protein sequence: CASNLGLAQNTQYF.

The chain carries TRBV27 and TRBJ2-1; the D is unclear. This CDR3 is built from 16 residues. Germline CDR1 is MNHEY and CDR2 is SMNVEV (reference sequence). Trimming removed 4 bases from V and 7 bases from J, with 20 bases in between. CDR3 nucleotides: TGTGCCAGCAGTTCCCCCCGCGAAGTTGGTTGGAATGAGCAGTTCTTC. Translated, it gives CASSSPREVGWNEQFF.

The rearrangement links TRBV21-1 to TRBJ2-1; the D call TRBD2 from the table was never checked on the DNA. TRBV21-1 is described as a pseudogene. The CDR3 spans 13 residues. The CDR3 DNA sequence: TGTGCCAGCACGGAGGGGACCTACAATGAGCAGTTCTTC. Its protein is CASTEGTYNEQFF.

The chain recombines TRBV7-9 with TRBJ1-1, with unresolved D. This CDR3 comprises 15 residues. V lost 1 base and J 4 bases, leaving 13 bases between the germline ends. CDR1 is SEHNR and CDR2 is FQNEAQ in the germline V gene (reference sequence). The CDR3 loop is CASSLEVGGGTEAFF. CDR3 nucleotide sequence: TGTGCCAGCAGCTTAGAGGTCGGAGGTGGCACTGAAGCTTTCTTT.

The chain carries TRBV11-2 and TRBJ2-7, with 7 nucleotides matching TRBD1. Germline V lookup: CDR1 SGHAT, CDR2 FQNNGV. This CDR3 has 15 residues. The junction had 10 bases not matched to a gene; V was cut back by 6 bases and J by 2 bases. CDR3 loop: CASRLQTGSAYEQYF. DNA of the CDR3: TGTGCCAGCAGACTCCAGACAGGGTCGGCCTACGAGCAGTACTTC.

V usage is TRBV7-8 and J usage is TRBJ2-3, with D uncertain. This CDR3 comprises 12 residues. The V end was cut by 5 bases, the J end by 1 base, with 4 bases between. CDR1 is SGHVS and CDR2 is FQNEAQ in the germline V gene. CDR3 sequence (DNA): TGTGCCAGCAGCCCGGGCACAGATACGCAGTATTTT. This gives the protein CASSPGTDTQYF.

This clone was detected once. The chain is built from TRBV5-1 and TRBJ1-1; the D gene is possibly TRBD1 (5 bases). V lost 1 base to trimming and J lost 1 base, with 11 bases between them. The length of the CDR3 is 15 residues. Per the germline V gene, CDR1 is SGHRS and CDR2 is YFSETQ. The CDR3 nucleotides read TGCGCCAGCAGCTTGTTGGGGCAGGGGAACACTGAAGCTTTCTTT. Its protein is CASSLLGQGNTEAFF. The variable domain in full, completed from reference TRBV5-1 and TRBJ1-1, reads KAGVTQTPRYLIKTRGQQVTLSCSPISGHRSVSWYQQTPGQGLQFLFEYFSETQRNKGNFPGRFSGRQFSNSRSEMNVSTLELGDSALYLCASSLLGQGNTEAFFGQGTRLTVV.

The rearrangement joins TRBV7-9 to TRBJ2-3; D call uncertain. This CDR3 contains 14 residues. Trimming stripped 2 bases from V and 2 bases from J, with 8 bases between. Germline values: CDR1 SEHNR, CDR2 FQNEAQ (reference sequence). CDR3: CASSLLDPTDTQYF. The CDR3 DNA sequence: TGTGCCAGCAGCTTACTAGACCCCACAGATACGCAGTATTTT.

The CDR3 nucleotides are TGTGCCAGCTCACCACAAAAAGGGGAAGAGACCCAGTACTTC. Translation gives CASSPQKGEETQYF. This chain connects TRBV18 to TRBJ2-5, with D perhaps TRBD1 (5 bases). CDR1 is KGHSH and CDR2 is LQKENI in the germline V gene. This CDR3 region has 14 residues. With 1 base removed from V and 3 bases from J, the gap between germline ends came to 9 bases. The full variable domain, rest sourced from reference TRBV18 and TRBJ2-5, is NAGVMQNPRHLVRRRGQEARLRCSPMKGHSHVYWYRQLPEEGLKFMVYLQKENIIDESGMPKERFSAEFPKEGPSILRIQQVVRGDSAAYFCASSPQKGEETQYFGPGTRLLVL.

This rearrangement joins TRBV7-9 to TRBJ1-4; a possible D gene is TRBD1 (6 bases). The CDR3 contains 13 residues. V was clipped by 1 base and J by 7 bases, with 7 bases between them. CDR1 and CDR2 from the germline V gene are SEHNR and FQNEAQ (reference sequence). CDR3 sequence: CASSLVQGEKLFF. CDR3 bases: TGTGCCAGCAGCTTAGTACAGGGTGAAAAACTGTTTTTT.

The chain employs TRBV9 and TRBJ1-2, with TRBD1 matching 9 bases. The CDR3 totals 17 residues. CDR1 and CDR2 (germline): SGDLS, YYNGEE. Trimming cost V 4 bases and J 0 bases; bases outside gene matches: 10. The CDR3, as DNA: TGTGCCAGCAGCCCCAGGACAGGGGTTACTCCTAACTATGGCTACACCTTC. Amino acids: CASSPRTGVTPNYGYTF.

The genes are TRBV19 and TRBJ1-2; TRBD1 agrees at 7 bases. V lost 9 bases, J lost 0 bases, and 7 bases stayed unmatched. From germline, CDR1 is LNHDA and CDR2 SQIVND (reference sequence). CDR3 size: 14 residues. CDR3 amino acids: CASHRQGANYGYTF. The CDR3 nucleotides read TGTGCCAGCCACCGACAGGGCGCTAACTATGGCTACACCTTC.

V is TRBV19 and J is TRBJ1-5, with TRBD1 as a possible D gene (6 bases). The CDR3 loop spans 17 amino acids. Trimming cost V 11 bases and J 4 bases, with 27 bases left between them. CDR1 and CDR2 (germline): LNHDA, SQIVND (reference sequence). CDR3 in amino acids: CAASGGEARGENQPQHF. The CDR3 DNA follows: TGTGCCGCGTCTGGGGGGGAGGCCAGGGGTGAGAATCAGCCCCAGCATTTT.

The chain has TRBV9 and TRBJ1-6, with 9 nucleotides matching TRBD1. The CDR3 consists of 14 residues. Germline V gene sequence: CDR1 SGDLS, CDR2 YYNGEE. Trimming took 0 bases from V and 8 from J; bases not matched to a gene: 0. The CDR3 reads CASSVGDRDSPLHF. CDR3 nucleotide sequence: TGTGCCAGCAGCGTAGGGGACAGGGATTCACCCCTCCACTTT. Full variable domain (rest looked up from reference TRBV9 and TRBJ1-6): DSGVTQTPKHLITATGQRVTLRCSPRSGDLSVYWYQQSLDQGLQFLIQYYNGEERAKGNILERFSAQQFPDLHSELNLSSLELGDSALYFCASSVGDRDSPLHFGNGTRLTVT.

The chain has TRBV7-9 and TRBJ1-2, with 10 bases matching TRBD1. The CDR3 is made up of 15 amino acids. Germline values: CDR1 SEHNR, CDR2 FQNEAQ (reference sequence). V dropped 5 bases and J dropped 5; count of bases not matched to a gene: 8. The CDR3 here is CASSSHLDRGYGYTF. CDR3 DNA: TGTGCCAGCAGCAGTCACCTGGACAGGGGGTATGGCTACACCTTC.

The rearrangement links TRBV5-1 to TRBJ2-3, with 8 bases matching TRBD2. CDR1 is SGHRS and CDR2 is YFSETQ in the germline V gene. The trim removed 1 base at V and 1 base at J, leaving 8 bases unmatched. This CDR3 contains 17 residues. In DNA form, the CDR3 reads TGCGCCAGCAGCTTGAGGGGAGGAGCGGGGGGCACAGATACGCAGTATTTT. Translating gives CASSLRGGAGGTDTQYF.

The chain uses TRBV4-1 and TRBJ2-1; D may be TRBD2 (5 bases). The CDR3 loop spans 11 amino acids. Trimming stripped 1 base from V and 10 bases from J, with 5 bases between. CDR1 MGHRA and CDR2 YSYEKL come from the germline V gene. CDR3 region: CASSQAGEQFF. The CDR3 DNA follows: TGCGCCAGCAGCCAAGCGGGAGAGCAGTTCTTC.

This rearrangement joins TRBV30 to TRBJ2-2, with 9 nucleotides matching TRBD2. J gave up 0 bases and V 5 bases, and 4 bases lay outside the gene matches. Germline lookup yields CDR1 GTSNPN and CDR2 SVGIG (reference sequence). This CDR3 spans 15 amino acids. CDR3 sequence: CAWGRGGSNTGELFF. The DNA of the CDR3 is TGTGCCTGGGGGCGGGGGGGGTCGAACACCGGGGAGCTGTTTTTT.

The gene calls are TRBV5-1 and TRBJ2-5, with 9 nucleotides matching TRBD1. This CDR3 is 15 amino acids long. V was clipped by 0 bases and J by 5 bases; unmatched bases: 5. Germline V CDR1 and CDR2: SGHRS, YFSETQ. CDR3 residues: CASSLAGQGIETQYF. In DNA, the CDR3 is TGCGCCAGCAGCTTGGCCGGACAGGGGATCGAGACCCAGTACTTC.

The chain employs TRBV5-1 and TRBJ2-1; TRBD2 matches at 11 bases. The CDR3 length is 16 residues. V was clipped by 4 bases and J by 2 bases; unmatched bases: 5. Germline values: CDR1 SGHRS, CDR2 YFSETQ. CDR3 in amino acids: CASSATLAGAYNEQFF. The CDR3 DNA reads TGCGCCAGCAGCGCCACACTAGCGGGGGCCTACAATGAGCAGTTCTTC. Together with reference TRBV5-1 and TRBJ2-1, the CDR3 gives the full variable domain: KAGVTQTPRYLIKTRGQQVTLSCSPISGHRSVSWYQQTPGQGLQFLFEYFSETQRNKGNFPGRFSGRQFSNSRSEMNVSTLELGDSALYLCASSATLAGAYNEQFFGPGTRLTVL.

The chain links TRBV12-3 or TRBV12-4 to TRBJ1-2; 8 nucleotides match TRBD1. The CDR3 loop spans 13 amino acids. V lost 6 bases, J lost 4 bases, and 4 bases stayed unmatched. CDR3 in amino acids: CASSWTGLYGYTF. The DNA of the CDR3 is TGTGCCAGCAGCTGGACAGGGCTCTATGGCTACACCTTC.

The CDR3 sequence is CASSPTGTLYGYTF. The DNA for the CDR3 is TGTGCCAGCAGCCCGACAGGGACCCTCTATGGCTACACCTTC. The chain is built from TRBV6-5 and TRBJ1-2, with 7 bases fitting TRBD1. V lost 6 bases to trimming and J lost 4 bases; unmatched junction nucleotides: 8. CDR3 size: 14 residues. Germline V gene lookup returns CDR1 MNHEY and CDR2 SVGAGI.

This rearrangement joins TRBV6-6 to TRBJ2-5, with D unclear. Germline assignment: CDR1 MNHNY and CDR2 SVGAGI (reference sequence). The CDR3 consists of 14 residues. The V end lost 6 bases, the J end lost 5 bases, and 16 bases lay between the germline ends. CDR3 nucleotides: TGTGCCAGCAGCCTGACTGTTTCTTTGGAGACCCAGTACTTC. This encodes CASSLTVSLETQYF.

The gene calls are TRBV11-1 and TRBJ2-7; TRBD1 matches at 7 bases. Germline V CDR1 and CDR2: SGHAT, FQDESV (reference sequence). The CDR3 loop spans 14 amino acids. Unmatched junction bases numbered 8, after V lost 4 bases and J lost 5 bases. CDR3 region: CASSSRQGPNEQYV. The CDR3, as DNA: TGTGCCAGCAGCTCCCGACAGGGTCCCAACGAGCAGTACGTC.